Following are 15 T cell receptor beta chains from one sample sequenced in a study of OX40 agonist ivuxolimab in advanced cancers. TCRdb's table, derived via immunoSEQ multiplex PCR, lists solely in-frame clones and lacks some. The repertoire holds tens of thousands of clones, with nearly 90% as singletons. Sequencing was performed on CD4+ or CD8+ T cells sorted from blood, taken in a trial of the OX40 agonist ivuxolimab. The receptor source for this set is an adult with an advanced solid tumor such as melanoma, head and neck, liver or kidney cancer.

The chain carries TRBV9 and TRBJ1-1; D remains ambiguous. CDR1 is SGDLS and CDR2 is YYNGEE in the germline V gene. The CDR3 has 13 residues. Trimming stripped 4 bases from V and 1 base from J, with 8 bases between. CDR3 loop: CASSIHQNTEAFF. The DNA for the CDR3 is TGTGCCAGCAGCATCCACCAGAACACTGAAGCTTTCTTT.

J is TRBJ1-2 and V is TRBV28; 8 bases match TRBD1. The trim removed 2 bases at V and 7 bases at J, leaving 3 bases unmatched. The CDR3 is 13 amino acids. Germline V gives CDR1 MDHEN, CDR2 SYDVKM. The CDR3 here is CASSLTGTGGYTF. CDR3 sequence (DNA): TGTGCCAGCAGTTTAACCGGGACAGGTGGCTACACCTTC.

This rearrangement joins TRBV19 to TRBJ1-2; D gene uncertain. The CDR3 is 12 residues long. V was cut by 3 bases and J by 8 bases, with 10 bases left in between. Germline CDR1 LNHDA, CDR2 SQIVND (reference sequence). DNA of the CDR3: TGTGCCAGTAGTATGCGGACGGCCGGCTACACCTTC. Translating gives CASSMRTAGYTF. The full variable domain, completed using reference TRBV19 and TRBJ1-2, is DGGITQSPKYLFRKEGQNVTLSCEQNLNHDAMYWYRQDPGQGLRLIYYSQIVNDFQKGDIAEGYSVSREKKESFPLTVTSAQKNPTAFYLCASSMRTAGYTFGSGTRLTVV.

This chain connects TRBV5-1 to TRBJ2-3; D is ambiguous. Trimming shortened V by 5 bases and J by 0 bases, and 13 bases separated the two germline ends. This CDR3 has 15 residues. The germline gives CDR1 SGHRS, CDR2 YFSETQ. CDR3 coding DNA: TGCGCCAGCAGTCCGTTGCCTACTAGCACAGATACGCAGTATTTT. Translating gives CASSPLPTSTDTQYF.

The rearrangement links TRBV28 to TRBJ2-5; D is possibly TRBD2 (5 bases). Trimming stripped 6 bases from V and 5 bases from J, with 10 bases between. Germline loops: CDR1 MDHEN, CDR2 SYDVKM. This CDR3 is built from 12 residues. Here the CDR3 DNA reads TGTGCCAGCAGGGCGGGTGGGGAGACCCAGTACTTC. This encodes CASRAGGETQYF.

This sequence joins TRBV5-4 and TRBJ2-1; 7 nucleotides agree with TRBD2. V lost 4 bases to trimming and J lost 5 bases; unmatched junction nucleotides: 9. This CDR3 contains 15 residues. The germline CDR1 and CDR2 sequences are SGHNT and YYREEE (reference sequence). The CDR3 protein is CASSPTSSFNNEQFF. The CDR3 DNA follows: TGTGCCAGCAGCCCGACTAGCAGCTTTAACAATGAGCAGTTCTTC.

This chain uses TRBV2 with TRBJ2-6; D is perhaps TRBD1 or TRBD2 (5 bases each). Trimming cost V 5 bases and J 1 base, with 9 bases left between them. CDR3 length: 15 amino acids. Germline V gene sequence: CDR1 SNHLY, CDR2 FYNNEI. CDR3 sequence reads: CASSIGTSGANVLTF. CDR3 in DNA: TGTGCCAGCAGTATCGGGACGTCTGGGGCCAACGTCCTGACTTTC. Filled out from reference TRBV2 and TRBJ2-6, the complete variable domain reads EPEVTQTPSHQVTQMGQEVILRCVPISNHLYFYWYRQILGQKVEFLVSFYNNEISEKSEIFDDQFSVERPDGSNFTLKIRSTKLEDSAMYFCASSIGTSGANVLTFGAGSRLTVL.

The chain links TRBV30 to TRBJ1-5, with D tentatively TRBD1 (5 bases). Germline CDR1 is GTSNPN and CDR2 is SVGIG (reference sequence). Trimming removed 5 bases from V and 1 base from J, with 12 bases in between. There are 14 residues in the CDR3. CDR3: CAWGRGGSNQPQHF. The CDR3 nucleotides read TGTGCCTGGGGGCGGGGGGGAAGCAATCAGCCCCAGCATTTT.

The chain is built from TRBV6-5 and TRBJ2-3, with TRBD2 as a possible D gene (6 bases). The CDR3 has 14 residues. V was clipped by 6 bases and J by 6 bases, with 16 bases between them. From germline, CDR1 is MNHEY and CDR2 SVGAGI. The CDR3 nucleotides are TGTGCCAGCAGCCGCGGGGAGCCATCTGATACGCAGTATTTT. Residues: CASSRGEPSDTQYF.

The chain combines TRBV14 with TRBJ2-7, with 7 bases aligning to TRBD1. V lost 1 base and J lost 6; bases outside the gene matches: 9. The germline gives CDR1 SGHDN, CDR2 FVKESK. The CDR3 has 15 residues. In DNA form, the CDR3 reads TGTGCCAGCAGCCAAGCCGGGACAGCCCTTTCCGAGCAGTACTTC. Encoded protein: CASSQAGTALSEQYF.

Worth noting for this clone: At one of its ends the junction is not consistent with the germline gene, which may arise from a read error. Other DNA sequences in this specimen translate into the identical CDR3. The CDR3 DNA sequence: TGTGCCAGCAGTTACTCCACAGGGCCCAATCAGCCTCAGCATTTT. Translating it yields CASSYSTGPNQPQHF. The chain employs TRBV6-5 and TRBJ1-5; maybe TRBD1 (6 bases). This CDR3 comprises 15 residues. Germline loops: CDR1 MNHEY, CDR2 SVGAGI.

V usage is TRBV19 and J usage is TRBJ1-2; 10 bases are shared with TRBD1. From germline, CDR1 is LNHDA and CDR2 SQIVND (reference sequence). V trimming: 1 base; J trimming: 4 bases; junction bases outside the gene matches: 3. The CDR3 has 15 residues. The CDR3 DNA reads TGTGCCAGTAGTATAGCCCGGACAGGGGGCTATGGCTACACCTTC. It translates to CASSIARTGGYGYTF.

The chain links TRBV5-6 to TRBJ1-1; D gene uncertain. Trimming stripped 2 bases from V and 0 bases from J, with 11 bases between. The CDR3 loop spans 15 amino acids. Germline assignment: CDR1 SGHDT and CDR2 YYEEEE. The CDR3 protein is CASSFGLTMNTEAFF. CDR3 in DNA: TGTGCCAGCAGCTTTGGACTTACCATGAACACTGAAGCTTTCTTT.

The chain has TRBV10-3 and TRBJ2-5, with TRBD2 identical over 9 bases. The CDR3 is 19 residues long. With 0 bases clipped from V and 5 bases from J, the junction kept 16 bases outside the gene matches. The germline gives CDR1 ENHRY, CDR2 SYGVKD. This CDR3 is CAISESKLAGAVHLETQYF. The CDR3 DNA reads TGTGCCATCAGTGAGTCGAAATTAGCGGGGGCCGTGCATCTTGAGACCCAGTACTTC.

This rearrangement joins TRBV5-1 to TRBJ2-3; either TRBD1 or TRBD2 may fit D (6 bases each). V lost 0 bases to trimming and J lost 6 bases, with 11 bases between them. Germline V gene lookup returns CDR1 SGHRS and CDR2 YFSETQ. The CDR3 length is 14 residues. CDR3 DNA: TGCGCCAGCAGCTTGGAGGGGGGTCGGGATACGCAGTATTTT. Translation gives CASSLEGGRDTQYF.